The present T cell receptor (beta chain) was sequenced within a study of shared clonotypes between healthy human individuals. About this clone: Its antigen remains unidentified.

Libraries were prepared by immunoSEQ multiplex PCR; TCRdb keeps only in-frame clonotypes and omits some of them. The data show a few million clones, with about nine tenths seen just once and approximately 0.4% held by the top ten. Study-wide results and limits: A few donors showed sharing of approximately 5% of naive CD4 clonotypes.

The V and J ends lost 4 bases and 3 bases respectively, with 16 bases between them. The germline V gene has CDR1 MDHEN and CDR2 SYDVKM. CDR3 length equals 16 residues. The sequenced sample consisted of naive CD4+ T cells from PBMCs. Subset in this sample: CD45RA+ positively selected. The TCR originated in a man younger than 35 in good health. Some clones in this sample may be carry-over from other donors' samples. V is TRBV28 and J is TRBJ1-5; unclear D gene. This chain's CDR3 is CASSYGDMWNNQPQHF. The CDR3 DNA reads as TGTGCCAGCAGTTACGGGGATATGTGGAACAATCAGCCCCAGCATTTT. The full variable domain, completed using reference TRBV28 and TRBJ1-5, is DVKVTQSSRYLVKRTGEKVFLECVQDMDHENMFWYRQDPGLGLRLIYFSYDVKMKEKGDIPEGYSVSREKKERFSLILESASTNQTSMYLCASSYGDMWNNQPQHFGDGTRLSIL.